The 9 T cell receptor beta chains below were found in one sample sequenced in a study of chemoradiotherapy in HPV16-positive cancers. Sequenced by immunoSEQ multiplex PCR; TCRdb stores in-frame clones only, minus some. Of about 5,400 clones in the sample, 85% were seen once. The sequenced sample was tumor tissue, obtained from a patient who underwent chemoradiotherapy. The source of these receptors is a human donor with HPV-associated anogenital cancer.

This clone was found a few times. V gene TRBV11-2 combines with J gene TRBJ2-3; the D gene is possibly TRBD1 (6 bases). The CDR3 is 13 residues long. The germline V gene has CDR1 SGHAT and CDR2 FQNNGV. V was clipped by 5 bases and J by 9 bases, with 15 bases between them. CDR3: CASSANRDPTQYF. In DNA, the CDR3 is TGTGCCAGCAGCGCCAACAGGGATCCCACGCAGTATTTT.

This clone ranks as medium-sized. The chain joins TRBV29-1 to TRBJ2-1; D ambiguous. Germline V gene sequence: CDR1 SQVTM, CDR2 ANQGSEA. Trimming left V 8 bases short and J 6 bases short, with 20 bases between. The CDR3 consists of 14 residues. CDR3 bases: TGCAGCTATTCTGTCCCCCGCGGCTCCAATGAGCAGTTCTTC. Translation: CSYSVPRGSNEQFF.

This chain links TRBV5-5 with TRBJ2-3; possible D gene TRBD2, 5 bases. Deletions cut 0 bases from V and 4 bases from J, with 12 bases between. Germline V gives CDR1 SGHKS, CDR2 YYEKEE (reference sequence). The CDR3 has 15 amino acids. The CDR3 DNA sequence: TGTGCCAGCAGCTTGGAACTAGTTAGGGCAGATACGCAGTATTTT. Its protein product is CASSLELVRADTQYF.

The chain recombines TRBV27 with TRBJ1-4; tentative D call: TRBD1 (5 bases). This CDR3 has 15 amino acids. Deletions cut 0 bases from V and 8 bases from J, with 13 bases between. Germline V gene lookup returns CDR1 MNHEY and CDR2 SMNVEV (reference sequence). Here the CDR3 DNA reads TGTGCCAGCAGTTTATCCCGAGGGACCGGCGAAAAACTGTTTTTT. Translation: CASSLSRGTGEKLFF.

The rearrangement links TRBV6-5 to TRBJ2-1, with 7 bases lining up with TRBD1. This CDR3 contains 14 residues. The germline CDR1 and CDR2 sequences are MNHEY and SVGAGI. The ends lost 6 bases at V and 5 bases at J; junction bases unmatched: 7. Written as DNA, the CDR3 is TGTGCCAGCAGACGGGACAGAACTAACAATGAGCAGTTCTTC. Translation gives CASRRDRTNNEQFF.

This clone was detected only once. This chain joins TRBV6-1 and TRBJ1-5, with a tentative D call TRBD1 (5 bases). Germline CDR1 is MNHNS and CDR2 is SASEGT. The V and J ends lost 4 bases and 9 bases respectively, with 22 bases between them. CDR3 length: 16 amino acids. This CDR3 reads CASSGGEIIAIRPQHF. CDR3 DNA sequence: TGTGCCAGCAGTGGAGGGGAAATTATCGCAATCCGGCCCCAGCATTTT.

The V and J genes are TRBV19 and TRBJ1-5; D is unclear. In germline, CDR1 is LNHDA, CDR2 SQIVND (reference sequence). V was clipped by 6 bases and J by 3 bases, with 21 bases between them. This CDR3 is built from 17 residues. The CDR3 loop is CASRTAITSTVNQPQHF. The CDR3 DNA is TGTGCCAGTAGAACCGCGATCACCAGTACAGTCAATCAGCCCCAGCATTTT.

The rearrangement joins TRBV19 to TRBJ1-5; D uncertain. Trimming took 4 bases from V and 5 from J, leaving 15 bases between them. Germline V gene data show CDR1 as LNHDA and CDR2 as SQIVND (reference sequence). CDR3 size: 15 residues. The CDR3 sequence: CASSTRGRADQPQHF. CDR3 in DNA: TGTGCCAGTAGTACCCGCGGCCGAGCCGATCAGCCCCAGCATTTT. The full variable domain, in which reference TRBV19 and TRBJ1-5 provide the parts outside the CDR3, is DGGITQSPKYLFRKEGQNVTLSCEQNLNHDAMYWYRQDPGQGLRLIYYSQIVNDFQKGDIAEGYSVSREKKESFPLTVTSAQKNPTAFYLCASSTRGRADQPQHFGDGTRLSIL.

The rearrangement uses TRBV6-1 and TRBJ1-1; 8 nucleotides match TRBD1. The V gene end was trimmed by 3 bases and the J gene end by 4 bases; junction bases not matched to a gene: 1. This CDR3 has 13 residues. Germline V CDR1 and CDR2: MNHNS, SASEGT. Here the CDR3 DNA reads TGTGCCAGCAGTGATACAGGGGGCACTGAAGCTTTCTTT. Its translation is CASSDTGGTEAFF.